Below, one T cell receptor (beta chain) is given with its context. The CDR3 covers 16 residues. Germline V gene data show CDR1 as SGHDN and CDR2 as FVKESK. V gave up 0 bases and J gave up 4 bases, with 15 bases separating them. The record originates from a study of cytomegalovirus exposure and HLA in healthy donors. Study context: The Caucasian-associated ancestry cluster contained about four fifths of the roughly 390 genotyped donors.

Primers: 60 Vbeta forward and 13 Jbeta reverse. The protocol was immunoSEQ multiplex PCR, while the TCRdb copy is restricted to in-frame clones and leaves out a portion. The table records roughly 100,000 clones, 65% to 80% of them present only once. This chain links TRBV14 with TRBJ1-2; possible D gene TRBD1, 6 bases. The specimen was PBMCs. This receptor was identified in a woman aged 50 to 60 in good health and CMV-seropositive. The CDR3 bases are TGTGCCAGCAGCCAAGAGTCGAACAGGGTCGGCTATGGCTACACCTTC. This codes for CASSQESNRVGYGYTF. The full variable domain, its missing parts supplied by reference TRBV14 and TRBJ1-2, is EAGVTQFPSHSVIEKGQTVTLRCDPISGHDNLYWYRRVMGKEIKFLLHFVKESKQDESGMPNNRFLAERTGGTYSTLKVQPAELEDSGVYFCASSQESNRVGYGYTFGSGTRLTVV.